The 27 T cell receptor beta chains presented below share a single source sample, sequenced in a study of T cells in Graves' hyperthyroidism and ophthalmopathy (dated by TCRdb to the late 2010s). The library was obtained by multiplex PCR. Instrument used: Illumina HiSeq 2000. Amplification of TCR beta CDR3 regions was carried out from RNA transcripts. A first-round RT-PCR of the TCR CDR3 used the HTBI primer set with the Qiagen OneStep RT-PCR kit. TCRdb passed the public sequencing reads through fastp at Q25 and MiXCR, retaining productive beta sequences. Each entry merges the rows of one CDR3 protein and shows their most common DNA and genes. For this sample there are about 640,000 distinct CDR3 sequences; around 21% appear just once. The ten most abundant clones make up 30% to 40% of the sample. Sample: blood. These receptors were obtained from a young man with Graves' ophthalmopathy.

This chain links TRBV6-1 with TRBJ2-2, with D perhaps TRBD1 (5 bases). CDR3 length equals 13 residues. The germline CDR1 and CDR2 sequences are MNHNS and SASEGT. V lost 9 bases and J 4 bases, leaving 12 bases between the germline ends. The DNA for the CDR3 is TGTGCCAGTAGGGGCCGGTTCACCGGGGAGCTGTTTTTT. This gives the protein CASRGRFTGELFF.

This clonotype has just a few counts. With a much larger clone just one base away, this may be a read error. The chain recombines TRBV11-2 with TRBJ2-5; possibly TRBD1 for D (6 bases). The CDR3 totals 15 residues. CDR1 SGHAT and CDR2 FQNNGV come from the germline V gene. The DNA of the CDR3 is TGTGCCAGCAGCTCCGGAACAGGGTACCAAGAGACCCAGTGCTTC. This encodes CASSSGTGYQETQCF.

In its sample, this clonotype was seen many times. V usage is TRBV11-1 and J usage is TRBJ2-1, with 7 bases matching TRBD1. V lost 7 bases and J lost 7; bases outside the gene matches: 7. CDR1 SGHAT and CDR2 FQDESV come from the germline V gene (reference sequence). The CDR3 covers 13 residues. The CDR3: CASTSGGTNEQFF. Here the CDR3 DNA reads TGTGCCAGCACCTCAGGGGGTACAAATGAGCAGTTCTTC.

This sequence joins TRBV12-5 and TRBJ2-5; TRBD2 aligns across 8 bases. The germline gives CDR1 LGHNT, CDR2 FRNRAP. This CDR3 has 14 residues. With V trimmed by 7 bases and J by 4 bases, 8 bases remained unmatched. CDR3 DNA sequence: TGTGCTAGTGCCGGGGGGGGGGTCGGAGAGACCCAGTACTTC. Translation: CASAGGGVGETQYF.

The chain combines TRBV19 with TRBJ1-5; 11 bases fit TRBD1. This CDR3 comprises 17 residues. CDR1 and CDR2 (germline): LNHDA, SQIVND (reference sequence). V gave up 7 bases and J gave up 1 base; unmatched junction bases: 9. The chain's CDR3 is CASTMDRGQWSNQPQHF. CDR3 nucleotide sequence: TGTGCCAGTACCATGGACAGGGGGCAATGGAGCAATCAGCCCCAGCATTTT.

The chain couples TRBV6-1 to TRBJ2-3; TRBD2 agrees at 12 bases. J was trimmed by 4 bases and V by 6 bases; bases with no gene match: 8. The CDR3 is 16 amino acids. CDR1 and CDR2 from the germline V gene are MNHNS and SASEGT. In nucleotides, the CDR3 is TGTGCCAGCAGGCGGACTAGCGGGGAGGTCGCAGATACGCAGTATTTT. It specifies CASRRTSGEVADTQYF.

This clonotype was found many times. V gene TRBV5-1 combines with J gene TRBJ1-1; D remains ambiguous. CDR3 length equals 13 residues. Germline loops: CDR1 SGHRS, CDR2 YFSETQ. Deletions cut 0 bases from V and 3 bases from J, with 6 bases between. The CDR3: CASSLDAYTEAFF. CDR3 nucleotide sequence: TGCGCCAGCAGCTTGGATGCGTACACTGAAGCTTTCTTT. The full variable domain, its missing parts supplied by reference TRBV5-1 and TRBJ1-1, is KAGVTQTPRYLIKTRGQQVTLSCSPISGHRSVSWYQQTPGQGLQFLFEYFSETQRNKGNFPGRFSGRQFSNSRSEMNVSTLELGDSALYLCASSLDAYTEAFFGQGTRLTVV.

The CDR3 DNA is TGCGCCAGCAGCGCAGGGGAAGACGAAAAACTGTTTTTT. As protein: CASSAGEDEKLFF. This chain connects TRBV5-1 to TRBJ1-4; perhaps TRBD1 as D (6 bases). The germline CDR1 and CDR2 sequences are SGHRS and YFSETQ. V gave up 4 bases and J gave up 8 bases, with 12 bases separating them. The CDR3 spans 13 residues. The complete variable domain, with remaining parts taken from reference TRBV5-1 and TRBJ1-4, reads KAGVTQTPRYLIKTRGQQVTLSCSPISGHRSVSWYQQTPGQGLQFLFEYFSETQRNKGNFPGRFSGRQFSNSRSEMNVSTLELGDSALYLCASSAGEDEKLFFGSGTQLSVL.

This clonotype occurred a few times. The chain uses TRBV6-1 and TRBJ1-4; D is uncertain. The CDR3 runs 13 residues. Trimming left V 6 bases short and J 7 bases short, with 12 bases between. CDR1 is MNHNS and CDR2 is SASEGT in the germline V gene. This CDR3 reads CASSPKGGEKLFF. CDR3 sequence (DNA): TGTGCCAGCAGCCCCAAGGGTGGTGAAAAACTGTTTTTT.

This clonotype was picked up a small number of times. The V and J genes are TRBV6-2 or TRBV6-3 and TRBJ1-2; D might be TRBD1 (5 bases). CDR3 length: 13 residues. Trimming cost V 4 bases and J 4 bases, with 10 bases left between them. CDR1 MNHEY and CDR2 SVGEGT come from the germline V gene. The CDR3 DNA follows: TGTGCCAGCAGTTCCCAGGGTCTCTATGGCTACACCTTC. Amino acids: CASSSQGLYGYTF.

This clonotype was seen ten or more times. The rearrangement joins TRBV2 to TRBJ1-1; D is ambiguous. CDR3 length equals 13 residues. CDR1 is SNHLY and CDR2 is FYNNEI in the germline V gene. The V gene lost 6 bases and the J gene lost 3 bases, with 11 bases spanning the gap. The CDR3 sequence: CASRVSGDTEAFF. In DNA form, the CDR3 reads TGTGCCAGCAGAGTTTCGGGAGACACTGAAGCTTTCTTT.

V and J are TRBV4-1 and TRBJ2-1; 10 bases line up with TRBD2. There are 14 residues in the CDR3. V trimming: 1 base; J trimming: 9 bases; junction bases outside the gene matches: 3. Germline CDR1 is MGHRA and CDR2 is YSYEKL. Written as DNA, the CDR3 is TGCGCCAGCAGCCAAGTGGGACTAGCGAGTGAGCAGTTCTTC. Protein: CASSQVGLASEQFF.

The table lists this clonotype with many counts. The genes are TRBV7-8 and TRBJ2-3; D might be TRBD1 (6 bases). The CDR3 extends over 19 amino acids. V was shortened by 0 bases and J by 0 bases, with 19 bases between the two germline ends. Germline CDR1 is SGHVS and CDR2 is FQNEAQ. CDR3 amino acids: CASSLARFVTGLSTDTQYF. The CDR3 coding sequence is TGTGCCAGCAGCTTAGCGAGATTTGTGACAGGCCTAAGCACAGATACGCAGTATTTT.

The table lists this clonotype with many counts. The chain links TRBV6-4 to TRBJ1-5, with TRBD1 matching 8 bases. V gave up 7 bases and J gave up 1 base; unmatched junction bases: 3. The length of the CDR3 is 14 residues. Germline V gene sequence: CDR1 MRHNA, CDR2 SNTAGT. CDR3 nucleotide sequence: TGTGCCAGCACTACAGGGGGGAGCAATCAGCCCCAGCATTTT. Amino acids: CASTTGGSNQPQHF.

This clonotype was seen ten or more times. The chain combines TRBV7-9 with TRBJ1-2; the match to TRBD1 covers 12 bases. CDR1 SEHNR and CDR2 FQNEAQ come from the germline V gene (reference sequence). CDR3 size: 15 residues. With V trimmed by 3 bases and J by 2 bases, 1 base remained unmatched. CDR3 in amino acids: CASSLGQGANYGYTF. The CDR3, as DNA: TGTGCCAGCAGCTTGGGACAGGGGGCCAACTATGGCTACACCTTC. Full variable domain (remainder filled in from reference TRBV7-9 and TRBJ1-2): DTGVSQNPRHKITKRGQNVTFRCDPISEHNRLYWYRQTLGQGPEFLTYFQNEAQLEKSRLLSDRFSAERPKGSFSTLEIQRTEQGDSAMYLCASSLGQGANYGYTFGSGTRLTVV.

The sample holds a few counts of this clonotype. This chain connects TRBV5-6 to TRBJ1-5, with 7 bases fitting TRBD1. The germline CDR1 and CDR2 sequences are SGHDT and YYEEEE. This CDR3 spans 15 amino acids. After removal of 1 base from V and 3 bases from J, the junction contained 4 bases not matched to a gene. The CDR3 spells CASSLRTGYNQPQHF. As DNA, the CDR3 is TGTGCCAGCAGCTTGAGGACAGGCTACAATCAGCCCCAGCATTTT.

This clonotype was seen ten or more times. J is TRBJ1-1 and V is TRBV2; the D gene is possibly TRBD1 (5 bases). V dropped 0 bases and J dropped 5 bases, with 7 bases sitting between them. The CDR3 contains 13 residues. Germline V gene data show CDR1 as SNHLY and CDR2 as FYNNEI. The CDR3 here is CASSEAGVTEAFF. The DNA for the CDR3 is TGTGCCAGCAGTGAAGCAGGGGTTACTGAAGCTTTCTTT. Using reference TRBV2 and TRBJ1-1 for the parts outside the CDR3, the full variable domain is EPEVTQTPSHQVTQMGQEVILRCVPISNHLYFYWYRQILGQKVEFLVSFYNNEISEKSEIFDDQFSVERPDGSNFTLKIRSTKLEDSAMYFCASSEAGVTEAFFGQGTRLTVV.

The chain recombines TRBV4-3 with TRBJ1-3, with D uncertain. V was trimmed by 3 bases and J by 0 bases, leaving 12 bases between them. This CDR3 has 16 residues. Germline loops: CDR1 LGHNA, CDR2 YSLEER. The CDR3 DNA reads TGCGCCAGCAGCCATCCGTTAGCAGCCTCTGGAAACACCATATATTTT. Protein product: CASSHPLAASGNTIYF.

CDR3 DNA sequence: TGTGCCAGCAGCTCGGGAGGGGTTTACAATGAGCAGTTCTTC. Translation gives CASSSGGVYNEQFF. The rearrangement uses TRBV12-3 or TRBV12-4 and TRBJ2-1, with 8 bases identical to TRBD2. This CDR3 has 14 amino acids. V trimming: 6 bases; J trimming: 4 bases; junction bases outside the gene matches: 5.

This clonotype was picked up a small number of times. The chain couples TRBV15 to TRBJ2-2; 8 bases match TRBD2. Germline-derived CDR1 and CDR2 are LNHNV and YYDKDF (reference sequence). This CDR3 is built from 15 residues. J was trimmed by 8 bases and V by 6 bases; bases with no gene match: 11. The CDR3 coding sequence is TGTGCCACCAGTTGGCTAGCGGGTAGCCAAGGGGAGCTGTTTTTT. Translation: CATSWLAGSQGELFF.

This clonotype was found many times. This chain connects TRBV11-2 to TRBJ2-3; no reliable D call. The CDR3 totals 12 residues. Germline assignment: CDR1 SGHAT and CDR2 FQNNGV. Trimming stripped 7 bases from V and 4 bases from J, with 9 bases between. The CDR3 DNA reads TGTGCCAGCACCCCCCGCCCAGATACGCAGTATTTT. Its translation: CASTPRPDTQYF.

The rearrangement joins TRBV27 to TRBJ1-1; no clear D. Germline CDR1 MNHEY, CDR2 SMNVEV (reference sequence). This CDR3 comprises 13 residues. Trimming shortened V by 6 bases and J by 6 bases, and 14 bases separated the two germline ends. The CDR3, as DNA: TGTGCCAGCAGCCCGGCAGCCGGGCCTGAAGCTTTCTTT. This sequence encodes CASSPAAGPEAFF.

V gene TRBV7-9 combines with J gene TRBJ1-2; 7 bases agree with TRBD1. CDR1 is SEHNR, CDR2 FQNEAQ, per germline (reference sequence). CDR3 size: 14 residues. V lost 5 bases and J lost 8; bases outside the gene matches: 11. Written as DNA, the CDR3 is TGTGCCAGCAGCCCTTCTACCGAGGGGGCCGGCTACACCTTC. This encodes CASSPSTEGAGYTF.

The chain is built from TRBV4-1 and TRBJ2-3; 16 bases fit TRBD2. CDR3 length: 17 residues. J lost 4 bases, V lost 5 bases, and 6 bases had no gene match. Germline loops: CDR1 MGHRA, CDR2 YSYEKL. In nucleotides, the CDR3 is TGCGCCAGCAGCTTGGCCGGGACTAGCGGGAGGGCAGATACGCAGTATTTT. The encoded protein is CASSLAGTSGRADTQYF.

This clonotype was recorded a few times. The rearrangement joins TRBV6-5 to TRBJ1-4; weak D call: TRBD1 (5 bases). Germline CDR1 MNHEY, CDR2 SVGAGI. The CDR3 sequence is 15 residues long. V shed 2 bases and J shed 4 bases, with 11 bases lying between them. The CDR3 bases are TGTGCCAGCAGTTACGACGGGGCGTTTAATGAAAAACTGTTTTTT. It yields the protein CASSYDGAFNEKLFF.

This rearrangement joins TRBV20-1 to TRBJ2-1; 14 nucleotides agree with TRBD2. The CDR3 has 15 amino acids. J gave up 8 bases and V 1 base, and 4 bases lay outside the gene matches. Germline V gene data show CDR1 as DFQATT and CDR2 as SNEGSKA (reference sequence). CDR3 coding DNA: TGCAGTGCTAGAGGACTAGCGGGAGGGCGCTATGAGCAGTTCTTC. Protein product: CSARGLAGGRYEQFF.

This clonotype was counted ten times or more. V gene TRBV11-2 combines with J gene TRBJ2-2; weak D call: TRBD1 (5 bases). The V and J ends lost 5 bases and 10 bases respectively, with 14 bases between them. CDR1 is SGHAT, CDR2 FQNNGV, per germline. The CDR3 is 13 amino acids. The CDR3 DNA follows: TGTGCCAGCAGCCCAACTGCAGGGAAGGAGCTGTTTTTT. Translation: CASSPTAGKELFF.